This T cell receptor (beta chain) was recovered during a study of beta chain features in type 1 diabetes (dated by TCRdb to 2016 to 2019). Turning to the overall study: No differences in mean age, gender distribution, total cell number or subset yield were found between patients and healthy donors. Regulatory and stem cell-like memory subsets were isolated from only 8 patients and roughly 8 healthy donors, whereas naive and central memory subsets came from all 30 or so donors. A total of around 110,000,000 sorted cells were examined across all samples, and a strong correlation was observed between cell number per subset and RNA yield. The study compared the TCRB repertoires of sorted circulating CD4+ T cell subsets in recently diagnosed type 1 diabetes patients with those in matched healthy donors.

Broader findings and caveats from the paper: A moderate but significant shortening of TCRB CDR3 length was observed in type 1 diabetes patients in all four CD4+ subsets. Naive, central memory and regulatory TCRB repertoires appeared to be more similar among patients than among healthy donors. Because cDNA was sequenced instead of genomic DNA, activated cells with high expression could be over-represented, although the groups did not differ in activation or CD3 levels. PCR may preferentially amplify shorter templates, but because patient and control samples were amplified and corrected together, any resulting skew would affect both groups equally. Patients with type 1 diabetes made fewer insertions and deleted more nucleotides at VDJ recombination sites, implying thymic rearrangement abnormalities. Because small numbers of individuals were included in the HLA sub-analyses, any influence of HLA type on TCRB rearrangement was left unresolved.

V lost 0 bases and J lost 4 bases; the stretch between them is 10 bases long. CDR1 and CDR2, per the germline V gene, are MNHEY and SVGAGI. The CDR3 sequence holds 14 residues, the cysteine and phenylalanine included. CDR3 DNA only is kept here, 42 bases in frame from base 1. A single peripheral blood draw of roughly 0.11 L on average was collected from each donor into heparinised tubes. Using a panel that included CD45RO, CCR7, CD25, CD127, CD95 and CD27, naive, central memory, regulatory and stem cell-like memory CD4+ T cells were sorted on a BD FACSAria II. Purity was above 95% for every sorted population. PBMCs were isolated right away by Lymphoprep density gradient centrifugation and were stained directly, without culture. Samples were stained and sorted in pairs, with one healthy donor and one patient per experiment, so that batch effects were minimized. As for this clone: There is no known antigen for this receptor. Nothing much larger sits one base from this clone, and base qualities are not available. The sample contains more than one DNA sequence encoding this CDR3.

The High Capacity cDNA Reverse Transcription Kit was used to reverse transcribe all of the isolated RNA, meaning that expressed TCRB transcripts were what got sequenced. Deep immunoSEQ sequencing was performed on naive, central memory and regulatory T cell samples, with an average of roughly 3.6 million total reads per sample. After sorted cells were lysed in RLT buffer, RNA was extracted with DNase-treated RNeasy Micro or Mini kits, with the choice depending on cell number. To prevent cross-contamination, each cell subset was processed individually, whereas patient and healthy donor samples were processed jointly. The immunoSEQ multiplex PCR was used to amplify TCRB sequences from cDNA, yielding 87-bp fragments that span the CDR3 region. Amplicons were sequenced on the Illumina HiSeq platform. On the authors' methods: PCR bias was corrected computationally using synthetic template baselines, and reads within Hamming distance 2 were collapsed, with unmergeable singletons discarded. Reads were aligned against IMGT so that V, D and J genes, CDR3 length and insertions or deletions at six rearrangement sites could be assigned. Within each subset, clonotype counts were normalized to sorted cell number, and only after that were true diversity and Gini coefficients computed with the tcR R package. The overlap coefficient, calculated on TCRB nucleotide sequences, was used to measure repertoire sharing. Out-of-frame TCRB sequences from naive cells were analyzed to stand in for the pre-selection repertoire. TCRdb provides this immuneACCESS table in a form limited to in-frame rearrangements. Some clones are lacking; in checked studies, under half of them reflect an unresolved V gene, and why the rest are absent is not known. The DNA was the basis for D and trimming; V, J and clone size are from that table. The sample table contains under 800,000 clones; only one count was recorded for about 14% of them. In total, the top ten clones hold more than 0.08% of the sample.

The V and J segments used are TRBV6-5 and TRBJ2-7; the D gene is perhaps TRBD2, from 7 matching bases. The sequenced material came from naive CD4+ T cells from blood. In light of the paper, this sample's cell subset or site label describes: true naive CD4+ T cells. The TCR originated in a man between 18 and 35 years old in good health. The nucleotides read TGTGCCAGCAGTTACTCGAGGGGGGGATACGAGCAGTACTTC. Its translation is CASSYSRGGYEQYF.